A single sample is the source of the 24 T cell receptor beta chains below, sequenced in a study of T cell repertoires in cytomegalovirus infection. TCRdb independently ran MiXCR on the reads; one entry per CDR3 protein. Here the sample spans some 77,000 distinct CDR3 sequences, approximately 3.7% being singletons. The sequencing sample was made of PBMCs. These receptors were obtained from a human donor in good health (CMV status not recorded). Some clones in this sample may be carry-over from other donors' samples.

This clonotype was found many times. The chain couples TRBV27 to TRBJ2-2, with D unclear. The CDR3 is made up of 14 amino acids. V gave up 4 bases and J gave up 3 bases, with 9 bases separating them. Germline lookup yields CDR1 MNHEY and CDR2 SMNVEV (reference sequence). CDR3 amino acids: CASSSRGHTGELFF. In DNA form, the CDR3 reads TGTGCCAGCAGTTCCAGAGGACACACCGGGGAGCTGTTTTTT.

This clonotype was seen repeatedly, ten times or more. The V and J genes are TRBV19 and TRBJ2-2, with 9 bases aligning to TRBD2. Germline values: CDR1 LNHDA, CDR2 SQIVND (reference sequence). V was clipped by 10 bases and J by 3 bases; unmatched bases: 9. This CDR3 comprises 15 residues. CDR3 nucleotide sequence: TGTGCCACCCGCCGGCGGGGGGGAGACACCGGGGAGCTGTTTTTT. Amino acids: CATRRRGGDTGELFF. Full variable domain (missing parts from reference TRBV19 and TRBJ2-2): DGGITQSPKYLFRKEGQNVTLSCEQNLNHDAMYWYRQDPGQGLRLIYYSQIVNDFQKGDIAEGYSVSREKKESFPLTVTSAQKNPTAFYLCATRRRGGDTGELFFGEGSRLTVL.

In its sample, this clonotype was seen many times. The chain links TRBV29-1 to TRBJ1-5, with a weak D call TRBD1 (5 bases). Trimming took off 5 bases at V and 2 bases at J, with 10 bases between the two ends. This CDR3 spans 13 amino acids. CDR1 is SQVTM, CDR2 ANQGSEA, per germline. CDR3 sequence reads: CSVPGPGNQPQHF. The CDR3 DNA reads TGCAGCGTTCCAGGGCCTGGCAATCAGCCCCAGCATTTT.

This clonotype was recorded many times. The CDR3 protein is CASSRTSGGQETQYF. For the CDR3, the DNA is TGTGCCAGCAGCCGGACTAGCGGGGGGCAAGAGACCCAGTACTTC. J is TRBJ2-5 and V is TRBV5-4, with TRBD2 identical over 14 bases. V was pared by 4 bases and J by 2 bases, with 1 base of the junction left unmatched. Germline V CDR1 and CDR2: SGHNT, YYREEE (reference sequence). The CDR3 loop spans 15 amino acids.

Notes on this clonotype: Possible read error: a much larger clone is one base away. The rearrangement joins TRBV28 to TRBJ1-4; D unclear. V lost 3 bases and J lost 8, with 4 bases in between. Germline CDR1 is MDHEN and CDR2 is SYDVKM. The length of the CDR3 is 11 residues. The CDR3 nucleotides read TGTGCCAGCAGTTTTGTCGAAAAACTGTTTTTT. Translated: CASSFVEKLFF.

The sample holds many counts of this clonotype. J is TRBJ2-7 and V is TRBV2; D gene uncertain. The germline V gene encodes CDR1 SNHLY and CDR2 FYNNEI. CDR3 size: 13 residues. Trimming cost V 1 base and J 4 bases, with 8 bases left between them. This CDR3 is CASSEGQLYEQYF. As DNA, the CDR3 is TGTGCCAGCAGTGAAGGGCAGCTGTACGAGCAGTACTTC.

Ten or more counts support this clonotype. CDR3 amino acids: CSAVWGVEAFF. The CDR3 DNA sequence: TGCAGTGCGGTTTGGGGGGTTGAAGCTTTCTTT. This chain uses TRBV20-1 with TRBJ1-1; weak D call: TRBD1 (5 bases). Trimming removed 6 bases at V and 7 bases at J, with 12 bases between. Germline V gene sequence: CDR1 DFQATT, CDR2 SNEGSKA (reference sequence). This CDR3 is 11 amino acids long.

This clonotype was observed at least ten times. The gene calls are TRBV18 and TRBJ2-7; D unclear. This CDR3 has 14 residues. Between the trimmed V and J ends, which lost 2 bases and 4 bases, there was a span of 12 bases. From germline, CDR1 is KGHSH and CDR2 LQKENI. The CDR3: CASSPVQTAYEQYF. Written as DNA, the CDR3 is TGTGCCAGCTCACCAGTCCAGACGGCGTACGAGCAGTACTTC.

This clonotype was seen at least ten times. The chain uses TRBV12-3 or TRBV12-4 and TRBJ2-5; 8 nucleotides match TRBD1. J gave up 4 bases and V 3 bases, and 4 bases lay outside the gene matches. The CDR3 runs 14 residues. The CDR3 loop reads CASSFGQGVETQYF. The CDR3 region has the DNA TGTGCCAGCAGTTTCGGACAGGGAGTAGAGACCCAGTACTTC.

Concerning this clonotype itself: The CDR3 ends on some other residue instead of the conserved phenylalanine or tryptophan, so this is likely a read error. The CDR3 coding sequence is TGTGCCAGCAGCCCGGCAGGGGCAGATGGCTACACCTCC. Translated: CASSPAGADGYTS. The V gene is TRBV27, the J gene TRBJ1-2, with TRBD1 as a possible D gene (6 bases). V was clipped by 6 bases and J by 6 bases, with 14 bases between them. Germline V lookup: CDR1 MNHEY, CDR2 SMNVEV (reference sequence). The CDR3 sequence is 13 residues long.

The J gene is TRBJ2-1, the V gene TRBV6-2 or TRBV6-3; tentatively, D is TRBD1 (7 bases). The ends were cut back, 1 base at V and 7 bases at J, with 11 bases in the middle. Germline lookup yields CDR1 MNHEY and CDR2 SVGEGT. This CDR3 contains 14 residues. The CDR3 region has the DNA TGTGCCAGCAGTTACTACCAGGGGGGAAATGAGCAGTTCTTC. It yields the protein CASSYYQGGNEQFF.

In this sample, this clonotype turned up many times. The genes are TRBV28 and TRBJ2-2; D gene uncertain. The CDR3 is made up of 14 amino acids. V was pared by 1 base and J by 6 bases, with 9 bases between. The germline CDR1 and CDR2 sequences are MDHEN and SYDVKM. The chain's CDR3 is CASSLLGPAGELFF. The CDR3 DNA sequence: TGTGCCAGCAGTTTATTGGGCCCGGCCGGGGAGCTGTTTTTT. The whole variable domain, remainder taken from reference TRBV28 and TRBJ2-2, is DVKVTQSSRYLVKRTGEKVFLECVQDMDHENMFWYRQDPGLGLRLIYFSYDVKMKEKGDIPEGYSVSREKKERFSLILESASTNQTSMYLCASSLLGPAGELFFGEGSRLTVL.

This clonotype has a count of ten or more. The V and J genes are TRBV20-1 and TRBJ2-3; no reliable D call. The CDR3 spans 12 residues. The germline CDR1 and CDR2 sequences are DFQATT and SNEGSKA (reference sequence). The V gene lost 5 bases and the J gene lost 0 bases, with 6 bases spanning the gap. The CDR3 loop is CSAAPSTDTQYF. In DNA, the CDR3 is TGCAGTGCTGCCCCTAGCACAGATACGCAGTATTTT.

This clonotype appeared many times. The V gene is TRBV18, the J gene TRBJ1-6, with D uncertain. CDR3 length: 15 residues. Deletions cut 2 bases from V and 7 bases from J, with 12 bases between. Looked up from germline, CDR1 is KGHSH and CDR2 is LQKENI. CDR3 residues: CASSPEQTMNSPLHF. CDR3 sequence (DNA): TGTGCCAGCTCACCAGAGCAAACGATGAATTCACCCCTCCACTTT.

This clonotype was counted many times. The chain combines TRBV20-1 with TRBJ1-2; TRBD1 matches 12 bases. Germline V CDR1 and CDR2: DFQATT, SNEGSKA (reference sequence). The CDR3 totals 16 residues. V trimming: 0 bases; J trimming: 4 bases; junction bases outside the gene matches: 6. CDR3 sequence: CSARDPPGQGAYGYTF. The CDR3, as DNA: TGCAGTGCTAGAGACCCCCCGGGACAGGGGGCCTATGGCTACACCTTC.

This clonotype was observed many times. CDR3: CASSPNGGGYTF. Written as DNA, the CDR3 is TGTGCCAGCAGCCCGAATGGGGGGGGCTACACCTTC. The V gene is TRBV12-3 or TRBV12-4, the J gene TRBJ1-2; D possibly corresponds to TRBD1 (5 bases). Trimming shortened V by 6 bases and J by 8 bases, and 13 bases separated the two germline ends. The CDR3 extends over 12 amino acids.

This clonotype has at least ten counts. V usage is TRBV20-1 and J usage is TRBJ1-4; 8 bases map to TRBD1. After removal of 2 bases from V and 2 bases from J, the junction contained 13 bases not matched to a gene. Looked up from germline, CDR1 is DFQATT and CDR2 is SNEGSKA (reference sequence). The CDR3 contains 18 residues. The DNA of the CDR3 is TGCAGTGCTAGACGTGGCGGACAGGGCATTGGCACTAATGAAAAACTGTTTTTT. It translates to CSARRGGQGIGTNEKLFF.

This clonotype was detected only a few times. J is TRBJ2-1 and V is TRBV6-5; D is tentatively TRBD1 or TRBD2 (6 bases each). Per the germline V gene, CDR1 is MNHEY and CDR2 is SVGAGI. The length of the CDR3 is 12 residues. Trimming removed 7 bases from V and 7 bases from J, with 11 bases in between. The CDR3 nucleotides are TGTGCCAGCACACAAGGGGGGAATGAGCAGTTCTTC. The encoded protein is CASTQGGNEQFF.

This clonotype was counted at least ten times. V is TRBV14 and J is TRBJ1-1; D unresolved. This CDR3 is built from 13 residues. V was clipped by 0 bases and J by 11 bases, with 13 bases between them. The V gene's germline CDR1 is SGHDN and CDR2 FVKESK. For the CDR3, the DNA is TGTGCCAGCAGCCAAGATCTAGAGGGAGAGGCTTTCTTT. This sequence encodes CASSQDLEGEAFF.

This clonotype was seen repeatedly, ten times or more. The chain joins TRBV4-3 to TRBJ1-4; the D gene is possibly TRBD1 (6 bases). This CDR3 is 18 amino acids long. Germline V gives CDR1 LGHNA, CDR2 YSLEER. V was pared by 0 bases and J by 8 bases, with 22 bases between. The CDR3 DNA reads TGCGCCAGCAGCCAAGACCGGACAGAGAATGGGATAGAGGAAAAACTGTTTTTT. As protein: CASSQDRTENGIEEKLFF.

Notes on this clonotype: A much larger clone differs from this one at a single base, so this may be a read error. This rearrangement joins TRBV27 to TRBJ2-3; D might be TRBD2 (6 bases). The CDR3 is 15 amino acids. Germline V gene data show CDR1 as MNHEY and CDR2 as SMNVEV (reference sequence). CDR3 DNA sequence: TGTGCCAGCAGTCCCCCTGGTGCGGGGTCAGATACGCATTATTTT. As protein: CASSPPGAGSDTHYF.

This clonotype was found many times. V gene TRBV19 combines with J gene TRBJ2-7, with D perhaps given as TRBD1 or TRBD2 (5 bases each). Germline CDR1 is LNHDA and CDR2 is SQIVND (reference sequence). Trimming removed 3 bases at V and 5 bases at J, with 17 bases between. CDR3 length: 15 residues. This CDR3 reads CASSIAQDFVHEQYF. The DNA for the CDR3 is TGTGCCAGTAGTATCGCACAGGACTTCGTCCACGAGCAGTACTTC.

This clonotype was seen at least ten times. The genes are TRBV10-3 and TRBJ2-1, with D possibly being TRBD1 (5 bases). The CDR3 has 15 residues. V was trimmed by 4 bases and J by 8 bases, leaving 18 bases between them. Germline CDR1 and CDR2: ENHRY and SYGVKD. CDR3 in DNA: TGTGCCATCAGTGTAGGGGAATCCCGTGGCGATGAGCAGTTCTTC. Its protein is CAISVGESRGDEQFF.

This clonotype was counted ten times or more. The chain combines TRBV12-3 or TRBV12-4 with TRBJ2-1, with D unresolved. The CDR3 length is 15 residues. V lost 6 bases and J 1 base, leaving 13 bases between the germline ends. CDR3 in amino acids: CASSPPTVSYNEQFF. The CDR3 region has the DNA TGTGCCAGCAGCCCCCCCACAGTTTCCTACAATGAGCAGTTCTTC.